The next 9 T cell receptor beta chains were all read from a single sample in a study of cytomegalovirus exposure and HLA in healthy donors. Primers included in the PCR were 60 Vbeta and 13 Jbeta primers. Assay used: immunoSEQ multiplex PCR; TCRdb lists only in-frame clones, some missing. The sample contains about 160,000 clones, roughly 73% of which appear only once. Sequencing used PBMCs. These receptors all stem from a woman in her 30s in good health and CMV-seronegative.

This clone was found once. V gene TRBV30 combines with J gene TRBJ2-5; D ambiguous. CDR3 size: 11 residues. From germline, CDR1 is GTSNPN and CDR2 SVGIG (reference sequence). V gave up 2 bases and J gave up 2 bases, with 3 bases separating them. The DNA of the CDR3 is TGTGCCTGGAGTCATCAAGAGACCCAGTACTTC. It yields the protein CAWSHQETQYF. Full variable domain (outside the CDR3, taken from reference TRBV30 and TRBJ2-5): SQTIHQWPATLVQPVGSPLSLECTVEGTSNPNLYWYRQAAGRGLQLLFYSVGIGQISSEVPQNLSASRPQDRQFILSSKKLLLSDSGFYLCAWSHQETQYFGPGTRLLVL.

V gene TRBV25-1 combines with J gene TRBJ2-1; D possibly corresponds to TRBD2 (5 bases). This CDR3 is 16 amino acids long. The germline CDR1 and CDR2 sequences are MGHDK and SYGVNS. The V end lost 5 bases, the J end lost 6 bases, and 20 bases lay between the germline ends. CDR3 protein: CASSTPPSEGTNEQFF. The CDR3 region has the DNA TGTGCCAGCAGTACCCCCCCCTCCGAGGGAACCAATGAGCAGTTCTTC.

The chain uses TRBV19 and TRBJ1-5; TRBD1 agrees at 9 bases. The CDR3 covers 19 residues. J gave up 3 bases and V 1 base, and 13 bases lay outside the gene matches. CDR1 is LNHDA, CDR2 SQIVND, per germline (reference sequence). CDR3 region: CASSIAPEQGARDNQPQHF. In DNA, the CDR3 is TGTGCCAGTAGTATAGCCCCCGAACAGGGGGCGAGAGACAATCAGCCCCAGCATTTT.

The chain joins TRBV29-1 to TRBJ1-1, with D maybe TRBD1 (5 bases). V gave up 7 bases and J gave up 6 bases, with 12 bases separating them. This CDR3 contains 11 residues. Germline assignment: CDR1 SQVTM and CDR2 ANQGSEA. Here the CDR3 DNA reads TGCAGCGCCGCAGACAGCTCTGAAGCTTTCTTT. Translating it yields CSAADSSEAFF.

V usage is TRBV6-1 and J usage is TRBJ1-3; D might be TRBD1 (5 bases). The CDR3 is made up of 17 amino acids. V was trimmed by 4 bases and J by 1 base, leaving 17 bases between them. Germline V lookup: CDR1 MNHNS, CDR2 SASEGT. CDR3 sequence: CASSGGGWDVSGNTIYF. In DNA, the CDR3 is TGTGCCAGCAGTGGCGGGGGTTGGGACGTTTCTGGAAACACCATATATTTT.

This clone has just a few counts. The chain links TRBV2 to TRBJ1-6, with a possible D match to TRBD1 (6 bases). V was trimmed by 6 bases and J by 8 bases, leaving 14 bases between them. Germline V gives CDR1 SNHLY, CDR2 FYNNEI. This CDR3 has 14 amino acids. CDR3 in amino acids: CASRTQGRDSPLHF. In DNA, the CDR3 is TGTGCCAGCAGGACCCAGGGGCGGGATTCACCCCTCCACTTT.

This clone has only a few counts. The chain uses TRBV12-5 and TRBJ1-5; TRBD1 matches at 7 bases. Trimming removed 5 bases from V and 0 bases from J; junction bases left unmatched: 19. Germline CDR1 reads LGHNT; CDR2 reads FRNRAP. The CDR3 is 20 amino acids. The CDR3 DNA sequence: TGTGCTAGTGGTACGAACACCCTACAGGGGCCAAGATATAGCAATCAGCCCCAGCATTTT. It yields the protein CASGTNTLQGPRYSNQPQHF.

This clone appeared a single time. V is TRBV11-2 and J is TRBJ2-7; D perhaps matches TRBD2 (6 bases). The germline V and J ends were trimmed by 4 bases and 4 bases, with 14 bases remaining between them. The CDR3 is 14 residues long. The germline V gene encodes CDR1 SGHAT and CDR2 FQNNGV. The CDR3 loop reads CASSYRAGGYEQYF. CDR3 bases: TGTGCCAGCAGCTACCGGGCCGGGGGTTACGAGCAGTACTTC.

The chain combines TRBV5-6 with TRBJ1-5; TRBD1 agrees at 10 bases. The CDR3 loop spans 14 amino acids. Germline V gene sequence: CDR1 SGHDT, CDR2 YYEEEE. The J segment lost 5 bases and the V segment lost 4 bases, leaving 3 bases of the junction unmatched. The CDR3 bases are TGTGCCAGCAGCCCGGGACAGGGGCATCAGCCCCAGCATTTT. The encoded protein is CASSPGQGHQPQHF.